These T cell receptor beta chains were read from a single sample in a study of CD8 T cells in ankylosing spondylitis. TCRdb analysed the 5' RACE reads with MiXCR anew, one entry per CDR3 protein. The sample records 250,000 to 350,000 distinct CDR3 sequences, around 21% being singletons. Source material: blood, either unsorted or a sorted T cell fraction (not recorded which). The receptors derive from a female donor with ankylosing spondylitis or in good health (not recorded which). Each CDR3 is given without its conserved first and last residue. Each record gives: V gene, J gene, CDR3 protein.

TRBV25-1	TRBJ2-7	ASTPTHGTSGPYEQY
TRBV6-5	TRBJ1-4	ASSYSLEGADEKLF
TRBV4-3	TRBJ1-1	ASSLTILMNTEAF
TRBV7-2	TRBJ2-1	ASSLEVVRGTDEQF
TRBV9	TRBJ2-2	ASSERQEVGELF
TRBV29-1	TRBJ2-1	SVTGYNEQF
TRBV11-2	TRBJ2-1	ASSNLAGAYNEQF
TRBV6-2/TRBV6-3	TRBJ2-1	ASSYGGPAYNEQF
TRBV5-5	TRBJ2-7	ASGSRGQGYEQY
TRBV12-3/TRBV12-4	TRBJ1-1	ASSTGQGTEAF
TRBV5-1	TRBJ2-3	ASSPRRGDTQY
TRBV18	TRBJ1-6	ASSPNANSPLH
TRBV7-7	TRBJ2-2	ASSAFRDTGELF
TRBV15	TRBJ1-5	ATSDGTGFYSNQPQH
TRBV19	TRBJ2-1	ASSKAGDENEQF
TRBV6-5	TRBJ2-7	ASSFRTEGPHEQY
TRBV7-2	TRBJ2-7	ASRPTSASYEQY
TRBV11-2	TRBJ2-2	ASRKPGLATGELF
TRBV5-1	TRBJ2-1	ASSRGVAGVEQF
TRBV6-1	TRBJ1-1	ASSPSTGAYTEAF
TRBV20-1	TRBJ1-5	SARPGTGLGQPQH
TRBV6-1	TRBJ2-5	ASSRGTSGSLGQETQY
TRBV6-1	TRBJ2-7	ASSPPGLGDYEQY
TRBV6-2/TRBV6-3	TRBJ2-4	ASSPALAGGPRAKNIQY
TRBV11-2	TRBJ2-1	ASSSGLAVGLYNEQF
TRBV20-1	TRBJ2-7	SATGERRTYEQY
TRBV10-3	TRBJ1-5	AISDSNQPQH
TRBV6-2/TRBV6-3	TRBJ2-2	ASRDRGLRELF
TRBV11-2	TRBJ1-2	ASSFGQPYGYT
TRBV9	TRBJ2-1	ASSALAGRYNEQF
TRBV6-5	TRBJ1-1	ASSYSSDLNTEAF
TRBV20-1	TRBJ1-6	SASWGGNSPLH
TRBV5-1	TRBJ2-3	ASSLPNPRGSVDTQY
TRBV6-5	TRBJ2-4	ASSSPGTSGRSDIQY
TRBV12-3/TRBV12-4	TRBJ2-5	ASRSNRGEETQY
TRBV6-5	TRBJ1-1	ASSYRAVNTEAF
TRBV6-5	TRBJ2-3	ASSYQGKTDTQY
TRBV20-1	TRBJ2-5	SAQTLQYQETQY
TRBV5-1	TRBJ1-5	ASSTTGGYNQPQH
TRBV7-2	TRBJ1-1	ASSLQQESTEAF
TRBV5-1	TRBJ1-2	ASSLGGDENYGYT
TRBV20-1	TRBJ2-1	SAGGASGELINEQF
TRBV18	TRBJ2-1	ASSPETSWTSYNEQF
TRBV30	TRBJ2-1	AWTTGARMGYNEQF